One and the same sample provided the 14 T cell receptor beta chains below, sequenced in a study of T cells after posttransplantation cyclophosphamide. The repertoire was sequenced with immunoSEQ multiplex PCR; TCRdb's copy has only in-frame clones and lacks some. The sample includes about 1,900 clones, approximately 80% of them seen just once. Busulfan-fludarabine conditioning, marrow transplant, and cyclophosphamide on days +3 and +4 were administered. This sample comprised PBMCs, obtained about 280 days after allogeneic stem cell transplant with posttransplant cyclophosphamide. The origin of the receptors is a male patient younger than 45 who received an allogeneic stem cell transplant from a related donor, was CMV-positive, and had acute GVHD only. Some of the T cells might come from the graft donor.

The chain recombines TRBV18 with TRBJ2-5; 8 positions agree with TRBD2. J was trimmed by 5 bases and V by 6 bases; bases with no gene match: 5. Germline V gene sequence: CDR1 KGHSH, CDR2 LQKENI. The CDR3 loop spans 13 amino acids. The CDR3 nucleotides read TGTGCCAGCTCCGGCGGGGGGCCGGAGACCCAGTACTTC. Protein: CASSGGGPETQYF.

CDR3 in DNA: TGTGCCAGCAGTGAAGCGCGGTCCAACCCAGATACGCAGTATTTT. It codes for CASSEARSNPDTQYF. The rearrangement links TRBV6-1 to TRBJ2-3; D unclear. The germline V gene encodes CDR1 MNHNS and CDR2 SASEGT. This CDR3 has 15 residues. With 0 bases removed from V and 4 bases from J, the gap between germline ends came to 11 bases.

V is TRBV6-5 and J is TRBJ2-2; D is perhaps TRBD1 (5 bases). This CDR3 region has 13 residues. V shed 6 bases and J shed 0 bases, with 5 bases lying between them. The germline gives CDR1 MNHEY, CDR2 SVGAGI. CDR3 sequence reads: CASRDTNTGELFF. The CDR3 DNA reads TGTGCCAGCAGGGACACGAACACCGGGGAGCTGTTTTTT.

The chain recombines TRBV12-5 with TRBJ1-3, with D perhaps matching TRBD1 (6 bases). Germline loops: CDR1 LGHNT, CDR2 FRNRAP. V dropped 7 bases and J dropped 1 base, with 11 bases sitting between them. The CDR3 has 14 amino acids. The CDR3 sequence is CASAEQGSGNTIYF. CDR3 nucleotides: TGTGCTAGTGCCGAACAGGGTTCTGGAAACACCATATATTTT.

CDR3 nucleotide sequence: TGTGCTAGTGGTTGGAGCAGCTCCTACGAGCAGTACTTC. Protein sequence: CASGWSSSYEQYF. The chain recombines TRBV12-5 with TRBJ2-7, with D uncertain. In germline, CDR1 is LGHNT, CDR2 FRNRAP. V dropped 4 bases and J dropped 0 bases, with 7 bases sitting between them. The CDR3 consists of 13 residues.

The chain is built from TRBV21-1 and TRBJ1-1. TRBV21-1 is a pseudogene segment. The CDR3 has 18 amino acids. CDR3 sequence reads: CASSNYARRDFCNTEAFF. CDR3 nucleotide sequence: TGTGCCAGCAGCAACTATGCCAGGCGGGACTTTTGTAACACTGAAGCTTTCTTT.

This clone was seen a handful of times. This chain uses TRBV18 with TRBJ1-3; possibly TRBD1 for D (5 bases). Germline V gives CDR1 KGHSH, CDR2 LQKENI. V lost 3 bases, J lost 0 bases, and 12 bases lay in between. The CDR3 has 16 amino acids. The CDR3 bases are TGTGCCAGCTCACCGTCAGGGATTTTCTCTGGAAACACCATATATTTT. It yields the protein CASSPSGIFSGNTIYF.

This clone has only a few counts. The chain recombines TRBV19 with TRBJ1-1; no clear D gene. Germline CDR1 and CDR2: LNHDA and SQIVND (reference sequence). Trimming took off 6 bases at V and 0 bases at J, with 17 bases between the two ends. The CDR3 consists of 16 residues. Here the CDR3 reads CASSPPGSRMNTEAFF. Here the CDR3 DNA reads TGTGCCAGTAGCCCTCCCGGTTCCCGAATGAACACTGAAGCTTTCTTT.

This clone came up a few times. This chain links TRBV2 with TRBJ1-3; a possible D gene is TRBD1 (5 bases). CDR1 is SNHLY and CDR2 is FYNNEI in the germline V gene. This CDR3 is built from 15 residues. Trimming cost V 2 bases and J 4 bases, with 12 bases left between them. CDR3 in amino acids: CASSELAGPGNTIYF. Here the CDR3 DNA reads TGTGCCAGCAGTGAATTGGCAGGGCCCGGAAACACCATATATTTT.

The chain combines TRBV11-1 with TRBJ2-7; 10 bases fit TRBD1. CDR1 SGHAT and CDR2 FQDESV come from the germline V gene (reference sequence). The CDR3 extends over 14 amino acids. V shed 1 base, J shed 7 bases, and the junction held 4 bases outside the gene matches. As DNA, the CDR3 is TGTGCCAGCAGCTTAGGACAGGGGGCGAGGGAGCAGTACTTC. As protein: CASSLGQGAREQYF.

This chain connects TRBV5-3 to TRBJ2-7; D unresolved. TRBV5-3 is known as an ORF, though its function is uncertain. V gave up 4 bases and J gave up 3 bases, with 11 bases separating them. The CDR3 runs 13 residues. The CDR3 nucleotides read TGTGCCAGAAGCCCCTTTTGCAGCTACGAGCAGTACTTC. It codes for CARSPFCSYEQYF.

As to this clone: A read error may account for a junction end that differs from germline. The chain couples TRBV4-2 to TRBJ2-2; D uncertain. Per germline, CDR1 LGHNA and CDR2 YNFKEQ. The CDR3 consists of 13 residues. CDR3: CASSPMAAGELFF. CDR3 bases: TGTGCCAGTAGCCCAATGGCGGCCGGGGAGCTGTTTTTT.

The chain links TRBV7-3 to TRBJ1-1; 8 nucleotides match TRBD1. The trim removed 5 bases at V and 5 bases at J, leaving 4 bases unmatched. The CDR3 is made up of 13 amino acids. The germline V gene encodes CDR1 SGHTA and CDR2 FQGTGA. Written as DNA, the CDR3 is TGTGCCAGCAGCCAGGGGGCTCGGACTGAAGCTTTCTTT. This gives the protein CASSQGARTEAFF.

V usage is TRBV15 and J usage is TRBJ2-7; no reliable D call. The CDR3 contains 14 residues. V was clipped by 5 bases and J by 6 bases, with 17 bases between them. Germline assignment: CDR1 LNHNV and CDR2 YYDKDF (reference sequence). Written as DNA, the CDR3 is TGTGCCACCAGCCAGACCGAGCTCGGCGGCGAGCAGTACTTC. It codes for CATSQTELGGEQYF.